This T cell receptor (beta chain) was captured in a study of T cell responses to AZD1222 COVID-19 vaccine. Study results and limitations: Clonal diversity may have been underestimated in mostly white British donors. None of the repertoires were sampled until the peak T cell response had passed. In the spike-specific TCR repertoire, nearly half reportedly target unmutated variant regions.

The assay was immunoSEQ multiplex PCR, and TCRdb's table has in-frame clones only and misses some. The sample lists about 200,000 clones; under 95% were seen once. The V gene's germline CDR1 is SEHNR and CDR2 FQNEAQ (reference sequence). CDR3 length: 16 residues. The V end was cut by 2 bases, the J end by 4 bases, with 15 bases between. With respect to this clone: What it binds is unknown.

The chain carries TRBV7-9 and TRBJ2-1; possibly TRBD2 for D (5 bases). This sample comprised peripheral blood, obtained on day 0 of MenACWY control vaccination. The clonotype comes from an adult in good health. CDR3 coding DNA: TGTGCCAGCAGCTTAACCGGCGGGCGGGCTTACAATGAGCAGTTCTTC. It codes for CASSLTGGRAYNEQFF.